This T cell receptor (beta chain) was sequenced during a study of OX40 agonist ivuxolimab in advanced cancers. Profiled with immunoSEQ multiplex PCR; TCRdb holds only in-frame clones, not every one. The table lists about 31,000 clones, approximately 89% of them singletons, with roughly 25% in the top ten. The CDR3 is 13 amino acids. With 2 bases removed from V and 1 base from J, the gap between germline ends came to 5 bases. Germline values: CDR1 SNHLY, CDR2 FYNNEI. The TCR originated in an adult with an advanced solid tumor such as melanoma, head and neck, liver or kidney cancer. Here the sequenced sample was CD4+ or CD8+ T cells sorted from blood, taken in a trial of the OX40 agonist ivuxolimab. The gene calls are TRBV2 and TRBJ1-1, with a possible D match to TRBD1 (5 bases). CDR3 region: CASSEQGNTEAFF. CDR3 DNA sequence: TGTGCCAGCAGTGAACAGGGGAACACTGAAGCTTTCTTT.